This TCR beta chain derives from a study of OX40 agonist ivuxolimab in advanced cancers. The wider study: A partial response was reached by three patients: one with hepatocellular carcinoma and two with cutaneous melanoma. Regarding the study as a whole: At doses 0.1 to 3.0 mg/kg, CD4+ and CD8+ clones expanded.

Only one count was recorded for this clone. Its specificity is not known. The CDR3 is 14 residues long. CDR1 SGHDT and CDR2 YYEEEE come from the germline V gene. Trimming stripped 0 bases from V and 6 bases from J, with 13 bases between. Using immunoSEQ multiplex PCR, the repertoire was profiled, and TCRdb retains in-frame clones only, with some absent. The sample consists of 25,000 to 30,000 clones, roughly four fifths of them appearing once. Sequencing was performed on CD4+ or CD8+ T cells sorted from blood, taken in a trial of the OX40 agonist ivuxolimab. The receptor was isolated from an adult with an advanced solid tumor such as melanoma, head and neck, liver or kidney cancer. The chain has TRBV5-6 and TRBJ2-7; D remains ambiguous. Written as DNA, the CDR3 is TGTGCCAGCAGCTTGGGGGTGGCGTCGGGCGAGCAGTACTTC. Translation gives CASSLGVASGEQYF.